This TCR beta chain derives from a study of shared clonotypes between healthy human individuals. Produced via immunoSEQ multiplex PCR; TCRdb's table is partial and in-frame only. This table holds some 2,400,000 clones, around 95% found once. The CDR3 sequence is 12 residues long. V was trimmed by 8 bases and J by 5 bases, leaving 12 bases between them. The germline CDR1 and CDR2 sequences are KGHSH and LQKENI. The receptor's source is a man younger than 35 in good health. This chain joins TRBV18 and TRBJ2-5, with D perhaps TRBD1 or TRBD2 (5 bases each). Material: naive CD4+ T cells sorted from blood. Subset in this sample: CD45RA+ positively selected. The CDR3: CASQRGPETQYF. CDR3 DNA sequence: TGTGCCAGCCAACGGGGACCCGAGACCCAGTACTTC.